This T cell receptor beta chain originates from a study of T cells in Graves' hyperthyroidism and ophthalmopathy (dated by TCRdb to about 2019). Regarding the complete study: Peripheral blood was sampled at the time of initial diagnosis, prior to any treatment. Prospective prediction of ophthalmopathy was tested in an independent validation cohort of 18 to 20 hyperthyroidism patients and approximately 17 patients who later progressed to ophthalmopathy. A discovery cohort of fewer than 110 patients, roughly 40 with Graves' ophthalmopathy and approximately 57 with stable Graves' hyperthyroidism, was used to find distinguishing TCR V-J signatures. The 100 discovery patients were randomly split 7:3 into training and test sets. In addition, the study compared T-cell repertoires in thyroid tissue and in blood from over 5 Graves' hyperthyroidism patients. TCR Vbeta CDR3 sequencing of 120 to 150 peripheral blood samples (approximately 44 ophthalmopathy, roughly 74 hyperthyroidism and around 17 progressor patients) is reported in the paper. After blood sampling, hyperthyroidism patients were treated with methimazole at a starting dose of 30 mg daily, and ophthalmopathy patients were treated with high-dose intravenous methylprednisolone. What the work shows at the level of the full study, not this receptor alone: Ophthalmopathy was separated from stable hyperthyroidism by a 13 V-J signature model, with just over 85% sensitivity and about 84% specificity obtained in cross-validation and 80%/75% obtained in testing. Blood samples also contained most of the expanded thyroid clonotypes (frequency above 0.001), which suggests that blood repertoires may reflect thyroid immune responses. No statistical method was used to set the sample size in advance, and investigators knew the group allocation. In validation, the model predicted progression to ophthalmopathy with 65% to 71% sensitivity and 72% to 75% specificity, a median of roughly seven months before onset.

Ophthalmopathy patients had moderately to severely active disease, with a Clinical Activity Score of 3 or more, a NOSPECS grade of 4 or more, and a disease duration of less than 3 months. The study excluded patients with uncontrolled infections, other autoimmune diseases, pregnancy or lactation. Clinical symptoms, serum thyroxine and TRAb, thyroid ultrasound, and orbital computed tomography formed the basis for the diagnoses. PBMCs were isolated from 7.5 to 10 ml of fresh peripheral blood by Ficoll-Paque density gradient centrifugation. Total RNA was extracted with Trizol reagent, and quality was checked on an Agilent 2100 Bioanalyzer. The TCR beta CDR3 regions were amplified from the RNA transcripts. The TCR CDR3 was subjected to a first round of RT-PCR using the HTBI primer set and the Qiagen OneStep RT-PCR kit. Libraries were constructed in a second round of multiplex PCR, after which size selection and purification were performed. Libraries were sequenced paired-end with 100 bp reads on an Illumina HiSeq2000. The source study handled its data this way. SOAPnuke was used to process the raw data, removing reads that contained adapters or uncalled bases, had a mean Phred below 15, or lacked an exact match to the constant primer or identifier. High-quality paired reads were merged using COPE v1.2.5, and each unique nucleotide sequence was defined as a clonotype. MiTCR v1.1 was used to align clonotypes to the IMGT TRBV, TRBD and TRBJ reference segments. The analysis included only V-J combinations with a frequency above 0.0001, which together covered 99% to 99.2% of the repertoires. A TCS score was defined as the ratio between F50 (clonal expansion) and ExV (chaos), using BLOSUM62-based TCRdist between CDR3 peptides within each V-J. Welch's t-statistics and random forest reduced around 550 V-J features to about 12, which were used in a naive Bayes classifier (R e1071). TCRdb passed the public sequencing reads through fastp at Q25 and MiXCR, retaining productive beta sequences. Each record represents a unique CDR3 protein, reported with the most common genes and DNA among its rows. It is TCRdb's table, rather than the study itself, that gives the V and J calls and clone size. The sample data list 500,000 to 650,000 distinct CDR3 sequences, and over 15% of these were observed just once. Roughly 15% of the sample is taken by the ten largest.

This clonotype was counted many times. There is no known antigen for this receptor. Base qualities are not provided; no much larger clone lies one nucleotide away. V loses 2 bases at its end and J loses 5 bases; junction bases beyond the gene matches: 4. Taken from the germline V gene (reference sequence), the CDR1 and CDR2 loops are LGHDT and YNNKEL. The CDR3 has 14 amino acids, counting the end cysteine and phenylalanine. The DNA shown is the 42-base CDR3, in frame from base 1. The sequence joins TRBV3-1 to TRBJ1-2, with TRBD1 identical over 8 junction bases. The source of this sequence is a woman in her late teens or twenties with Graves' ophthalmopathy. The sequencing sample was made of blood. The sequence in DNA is TGTGCCAGCAGCCAATCAGGGGGCGGGTATGGCTACACCTTC. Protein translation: CASSQSGGGYGYTF.